The 6 T cell receptor beta chains in this list originate from one sample, sequenced in a study of T cells in Graves' hyperthyroidism and ophthalmopathy. Amplification targeted TCR beta CDR3 regions from RNA transcripts. The HTBI primer set served for first-round RT-PCR of the TCR CDR3. One entry per CDR3 protein results from TCRdb running MiXCR on the multiplex PCR reads. The data show approximately 560,000 distinct CDR3 sequences, with 46% seen just once and roughly 8.2% held by the top ten. The sample consisted of peripheral blood or thyroid tissue (not recorded which). Receptors were obtained from a woman younger than 35 with Graves' hyperthyroidism.

The CDR3 DNA sequence: TGTGCCAGCAGCCATTCGGGGGGACTAGCGGGCGCCGGGGAGCTGTTTTTT. Protein sequence: CASSHSGGLAGAGELFF. This sequence joins TRBV7-2 and TRBJ2-2; TRBD2 matches at 12 bases. Per the germline V gene, CDR1 is SGHTA and CDR2 is FQGNSA. V was clipped by 5 bases and J by 6 bases; unmatched bases: 10. CDR3 length: 17 amino acids.

This clonotype was recorded many times. V is TRBV20-1 and J is TRBJ2-5; 7 bases agree with TRBD1. V lost 4 bases to trimming and J lost 2 bases; unmatched junction nucleotides: 4. The CDR3 is 13 residues long. Germline V lookup: CDR1 DFQATT, CDR2 SNEGSKA (reference sequence). The CDR3 loop is CSAIGGLQETQYF. The CDR3, as DNA: TGCAGTGCTATAGGGGGCCTTCAAGAGACCCAGTACTTC.

The chain is built from TRBV15 and TRBJ1-1; D call uncertain. Trimming shortened V by 5 bases and J by 5 bases, and 21 bases separated the two germline ends. This CDR3 spans 16 amino acids. CDR1 and CDR2 from the germline V gene are LNHNV and YYDKDF (reference sequence). The CDR3: CATSVKWEGYGTEAFF. CDR3 bases: TGTGCCACCAGCGTTAAGTGGGAGGGCTATGGAACTGAAGCTTTCTTT.

The rearrangement links TRBV2 to TRBJ2-2; D remains unclear. Trimming removed 6 bases from V and 8 bases from J, with 13 bases in between. CDR3 length: 13 residues. Germline V gives CDR1 SNHLY, CDR2 FYNNEI. CDR3 in amino acids: CASSPTRMGELFF. The CDR3, as DNA: TGTGCCAGCAGCCCGACCCGAATGGGGGAGCTGTTTTTT. Full variable domain (remainder filled in from reference TRBV2 and TRBJ2-2): EPEVTQTPSHQVTQMGQEVILRCVPISNHLYFYWYRQILGQKVEFLVSFYNNEISEKSEIFDDQFSVERPDGSNFTLKIRSTKLEDSAMYFCASSPTRMGELFFGEGSRLTVL.

This clonotype was detected only a few times. This rearrangement joins TRBV29-1 to TRBJ2-3; D call uncertain. V was pared by 7 bases and J by 1 base, with 9 bases between. The CDR3 has 12 amino acids. In germline, CDR1 is SQVTM, CDR2 ANQGSEA. The CDR3 spells CSALAGTDTQYF. In DNA, the CDR3 is TGCAGCGCCCTCGCGGGCACAGATACGCAGTATTTT.

V gene TRBV6-1 combines with J gene TRBJ2-7; the match to TRBD2 covers 14 bases. With 5 bases clipped from V and 2 bases from J, the junction kept 8 bases outside the gene matches. The CDR3 loop spans 17 amino acids. Germline V lookup: CDR1 MNHNS, CDR2 SASEGT. The CDR3 spells CASSSQATSGRAYEQYF. The CDR3 nucleotides are TGTGCCAGCAGTAGCCAAGCGACTAGCGGGAGGGCCTACGAGCAGTACTTC.